One T cell receptor (beta chain) is described in this entry. The sample belongs to a study of T cells in Graves' hyperthyroidism and ophthalmopathy. Germline CDR1 and CDR2: KGHSH and LQKENI. This CDR3 region has 14 residues. Trimming removed 4 bases from V and 8 bases from J, with 14 bases in between. Researchers took RNA transcripts and amplified the TCR beta CDR3 regions from them. During a first-round RT-PCR of the TCR CDR3, the HTBI primer set was used. TCRdb re-called the multiplex PCR reads through MiXCR, storing one row per CDR3 protein. The sample yields around 340,000 distinct CDR3 sequences, about 15% seen once.

The receptor was derived from a young woman with Graves' hyperthyroidism. The J gene is TRBJ1-4, the V gene TRBV18, with TRBD1 as a possible D gene (6 bases). Sequenced input: blood. CDR3 DNA sequence: TGTGCCAGCTCACGGACAGACCGGAGGGAAAAACTGTTTTTT. Encoded protein: CASSRTDRREKLFF.